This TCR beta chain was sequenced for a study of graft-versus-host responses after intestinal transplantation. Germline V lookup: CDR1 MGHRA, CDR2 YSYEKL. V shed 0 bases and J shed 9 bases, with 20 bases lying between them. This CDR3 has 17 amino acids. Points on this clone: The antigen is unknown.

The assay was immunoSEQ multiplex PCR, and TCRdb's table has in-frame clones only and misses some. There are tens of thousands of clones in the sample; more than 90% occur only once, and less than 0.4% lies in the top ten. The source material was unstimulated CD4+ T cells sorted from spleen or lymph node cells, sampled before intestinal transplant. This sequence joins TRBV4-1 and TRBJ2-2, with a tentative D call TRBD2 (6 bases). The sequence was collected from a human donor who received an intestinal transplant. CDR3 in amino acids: CASSQDLIRLGARELFF. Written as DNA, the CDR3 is TGCGCCAGCAGCCAAGATCTTATCCGACTAGGGGCGAGGGAGCTGTTTTTT.